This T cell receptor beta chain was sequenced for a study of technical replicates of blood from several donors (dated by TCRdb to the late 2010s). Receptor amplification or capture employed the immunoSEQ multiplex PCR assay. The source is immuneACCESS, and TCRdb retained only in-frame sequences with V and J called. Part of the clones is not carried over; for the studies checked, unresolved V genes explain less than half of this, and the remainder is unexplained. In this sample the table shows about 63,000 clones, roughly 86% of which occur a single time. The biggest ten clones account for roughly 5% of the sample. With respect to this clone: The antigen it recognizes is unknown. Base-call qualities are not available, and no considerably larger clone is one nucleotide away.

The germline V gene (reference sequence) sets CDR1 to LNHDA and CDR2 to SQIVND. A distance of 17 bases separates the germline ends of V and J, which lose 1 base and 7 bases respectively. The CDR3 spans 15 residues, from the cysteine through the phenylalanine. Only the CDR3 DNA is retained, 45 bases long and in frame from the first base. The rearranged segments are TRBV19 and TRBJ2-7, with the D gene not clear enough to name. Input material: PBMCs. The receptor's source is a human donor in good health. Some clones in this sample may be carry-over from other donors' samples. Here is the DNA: TGTGCCAGTAGTATAGTGTACAGATCGGAAAGGGAGCAGTACTTC. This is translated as CASSIVYRSEREQYF.